Presented here are 31 T cell receptor beta chains from one specimen sequenced in a study of cytomegalovirus exposure and HLA in healthy donors. Primers included in the PCR were 60 Vbeta and 13 Jbeta primers. Repertoires were generated with immunoSEQ multiplex PCR, while TCRdb's copy carries only in-frame clones and drops some. The sample has 170,000 or so clones, approximately 84% seen once. Sample: PBMCs. These receptors were obtained from a man aged 18-30 years in good health and CMV-seronegative.

The CDR3 region is CAISQPSEVPYEQYF. The CDR3 region has the DNA TGTGCCATCAGTCAACCAAGTGAGGTACCCTACGAGCAGTACTTC. The chain recombines TRBV10-3 with TRBJ2-7; no firm D call. Trimming shortened V by 5 bases and J by 2 bases, and 16 bases separated the two germline ends. The CDR3 is 15 amino acids. Per the germline V gene, CDR1 is ENHRY and CDR2 is SYGVKD.

The chain joins TRBV29-1 to TRBJ2-5; the D is unclear. The J call is uncertain, as TRBJ2-7 better fits the DNA end. CDR3 length: 11 amino acids. Germline CDR1 reads SQVTM; CDR2 reads ANQGSEA. The CDR3 here is CSVEDLNEQYF. CDR3 sequence (DNA): TGCAGCGTTGAAGATCTGAACGAGCAGTACTTC.

The chain employs TRBV27 and TRBJ2-7, with a tentative D call TRBD1 (6 bases). The germline gives CDR1 MNHEY, CDR2 SMNVEV (reference sequence). The CDR3 extends over 11 amino acids. Trimming took 3 bases from V and 10 from J, leaving 10 bases between them. CDR3 sequence reads: CASSFRTDQYF. CDR3 sequence (DNA): TGTGCCAGCAGTTTTAGGACAGACCAGTACTTC.

The rearrangement uses TRBV9 and TRBJ2-7; 8 positions agree with TRBD2. V gave up 4 bases and J gave up 0 bases; unmatched junction bases: 6. Germline lookup yields CDR1 SGDLS and CDR2 YYNGEE. The CDR3 is 15 amino acids. CDR3 sequence reads: CASSPAGGASYEQYF. CDR3 coding DNA: TGTGCCAGCAGCCCTGCGGGGGGCGCCTCCTACGAGCAGTACTTC. Full variable domain (outside the CDR3, taken from reference TRBV9 and TRBJ2-7): DSGVTQTPKHLITATGQRVTLRCSPRSGDLSVYWYQQSLDQGLQFLIQYYNGEERAKGNILERFSAQQFPDLHSELNLSSLELGDSALYFCASSPAGGASYEQYFGPGTRLTVT.

The rearrangement links TRBV5-6 to TRBJ2-4, with D tentatively TRBD1 (5 bases). Germline V CDR1 and CDR2: SGHDT, YYEEEE. The CDR3 runs to 14 residues. V shed 4 bases and J shed 3 bases, with 11 bases lying between them. CDR3 nucleotides: TGTGCCAGCAGCGTGACAGCGTACAAAAACATTCAGTACTTC. Residues: CASSVTAYKNIQYF. Drawing the rest from reference TRBV5-6 and TRBJ2-4, the complete variable domain is DAGVTQSPTHLIKTRGQQVTLRCSPKSGHDTVSWYQQALGQGPQFIFQYYEEEERQRGNFPDRFSGHQFPNYSSELNVNALLLGDSALYLCASSVTAYKNIQYFGAGTRLSVL.

This rearrangement joins TRBV6-1 to TRBJ2-2; TRBD1 matches at 8 bases. After removal of 8 bases from V and 4 bases from J, the junction contained 6 bases not matched to a gene. CDR1 and CDR2 (germline): MNHNS, SASEGT. The CDR3 has 14 residues. The CDR3 coding sequence is TGTGCCAGCCAAGTGACAGGGGTCACCGGGGAGCTGTTTTTT. Translation gives CASQVTGVTGELFF.

The V call is TRBV30, the J call TRBJ2-6, with 8 bases aligning to TRBD1. The junction had 0 bases not matched to a gene; V was cut back by 8 bases and J by 0 bases. This CDR3 has 13 amino acids. The germline V gene has CDR1 GTSNPN and CDR2 SVGIG (reference sequence). Here the CDR3 DNA reads TGTGCCCAGGGGGCCTCTGGGGCCAACGTCCTGACTTTC. Encoded protein: CAQGASGANVLTF.

In its sample, this clone was seen once. The gene calls are TRBV29-1 and TRBJ2-7; 13 bases align to TRBD2. V lost 6 bases to trimming and J lost 2 bases; unmatched junction nucleotides: 10. Germline-derived CDR1 and CDR2 are SQVTM and ANQGSEA. This CDR3 is 16 amino acids long. This CDR3 is CSVAGTSGISAYEQYF. The CDR3 nucleotides read TGCAGCGTCGCCGGGACTAGCGGGATAAGCGCCTACGAGCAGTACTTC.

This clone has just a few counts. The V gene is TRBV7-8, the J gene TRBJ1-1; D gene uncertain. The length of the CDR3 is 13 residues. Between the trimmed V and J ends, which lost 2 bases and 2 bases, there was a span of 6 bases. Germline V CDR1 and CDR2: SGHVS, FQNEAQ. CDR3 nucleotides: TGTGCCAGCAGCTTACAGTTCAACACTGAAGCTTTCTTT. It translates to CASSLQFNTEAFF.

In regard to this clone: In the same sample, other DNA sequences code for this CDR3. The chain combines TRBV7-6 with TRBJ2-7; unclear D gene. CDR1 and CDR2 (germline): SGHVS, FNYEAQ. The CDR3 sequence is 13 residues long. V was clipped by 0 bases and J by 1 base, with 4 bases between them. CDR3 bases: TGTGCCAGCAGCTTAGCCTCTTCCTACGAGCAGTACTTC. Its protein product is CASSLASSYEQYF.

The J gene is TRBJ2-3, the V gene TRBV7-9; 12 bases line up with TRBD2. Germline CDR1 SEHNR, CDR2 FQNEAQ (reference sequence). This CDR3 comprises 15 residues. J gave up 3 bases and V 8 bases, and 6 bases lay outside the gene matches. The CDR3 nucleotides read TGTGCCAGCGGAACCCTAGCGGGAGGGACAGATACGCAGTATTTT. Its protein is CASGTLAGGTDTQYF.

The chain has TRBV29-1 and TRBJ1-5; 9 bases match TRBD1. The CDR3 loop spans 15 amino acids. The germline CDR1 and CDR2 sequences are SQVTM and ANQGSEA. V lost 5 bases and J lost 2; bases outside the gene matches: 7. The CDR3 protein is CSVTTGGGGNQPQHF. The CDR3 DNA reads as TGCAGCGTTACTACAGGGGGCGGCGGCAATCAGCCCCAGCATTTT.

This clone was recorded a few times. The rearrangement links TRBV4-1 to TRBJ1-5; D gene unclear. The CDR3 totals 14 residues. Germline loops: CDR1 MGHRA, CDR2 YSYEKL. Trimming stripped 1 base from V and 5 bases from J, with 9 bases between. CDR3 residues: CASSQVRGDQPQHF. CDR3 sequence (DNA): TGCGCCAGCAGCCAAGTTAGAGGAGATCAGCCCCAGCATTTT.

The rearrangement uses TRBV2 and TRBJ2-7, with TRBD1 matching over 7 bases. CDR3 size: 14 residues. Trimming cost V 6 bases and J 1 base; bases outside gene matches: 6. Germline values: CDR1 SNHLY, CDR2 FYNNEI. The CDR3 here is CASRLGGQSYEQYF. As DNA, the CDR3 is TGTGCCAGCAGGTTAGGGGGACAGTCCTACGAGCAGTACTTC.

This rearrangement joins TRBV25-1 to TRBJ2-4; D may be TRBD1 (5 bases). The CDR3 has 16 residues. Germline V gene lookup returns CDR1 MGHDK and CDR2 SYGVNS. Trimming pared 0 bases from V and 3 bases from J, leaving 12 bases between. The CDR3 loop is CASSEYREVGKNIQYF. The CDR3 bases are TGTGCCAGCAGTGAATACAGGGAAGTGGGCAAAAACATTCAGTACTTC. The entire variable domain, with the rest obtained from reference TRBV25-1 and TRBJ2-4, is as follows: EADIYQTPRYLVIGTGKKITLECSQTMGHDKMYWYQQDPGMELHLIHYSYGVNSTEKGDLSSESTVSRIRTEHFPLTLESARPSHTSQYLCASSEYREVGKNIQYFGAGTRLSVL.

The chain links TRBV28 to TRBJ2-7; 9 positions agree with TRBD1. CDR3 size: 14 residues. Germline V CDR1 and CDR2: MDHEN, SYDVKM. J gave up 3 bases and V 4 bases, and 4 bases lay outside the gene matches. The CDR3 region has the DNA TGTGCCAGCAGTTCCGGGACAGGGATCTACGAGCAGTACTTC. Translated, it gives CASSSGTGIYEQYF.

The V gene is TRBV6-1, the J gene TRBJ2-5; a weak D match, TRBD2 (6 bases). Deletions cut 4 bases from V and 4 bases from J, with 16 bases between. CDR1 MNHNS and CDR2 SASEGT come from the germline V gene. The CDR3 is 15 residues long. The CDR3 coding sequence is TGTGCCAGCAGTGCCTCACCTCTAGCGCGAGAGACCCAGTACTTC. Protein: CASSASPLARETQYF.

V gene TRBV2 combines with J gene TRBJ2-3; a possible D gene is TRBD1 (5 bases). This CDR3 is 13 amino acids long. The germline gives CDR1 SNHLY, CDR2 FYNNEI. V lost 7 bases, J lost 4 bases, and 12 bases lay in between. The CDR3 nucleotides read TGTGCCAGCACAGGGATTGTGGCAGATACGCAGTATTTT. Encoded protein: CASTGIVADTQYF.

This clone was seen a handful of times. This sequence joins TRBV5-5 and TRBJ2-3, with D possibly matching TRBD2 (7 bases). Trimming removed 4 bases at V and 6 bases at J, with 15 bases between. This CDR3 has 14 amino acids. Germline V gene data show CDR1 as SGHKS and CDR2 as YYEKEE (reference sequence). CDR3 coding DNA: TGTGCCAGCAGCCTAGGGGGGGCTGGGGATACGCAGTATTTT. Translated, it gives CASSLGGAGDTQYF.

This rearrangement joins TRBV7-6 to TRBJ2-7; no clear D gene. The CDR3 has 11 amino acids. V gave up 5 bases and J gave up 5 bases, with 7 bases separating them. Germline CDR1 and CDR2: SGHVS and FNYEAQ. CDR3 in amino acids: CASSNQDEQYF. The CDR3 nucleotides are TGTGCCAGCAGCAACCAGGACGAGCAGTACTTC.

This chain joins TRBV27 and TRBJ2-1, with TRBD1 as a possible D gene (5 bases). V was shortened by 0 bases and J by 7 bases, with 10 bases between the two germline ends. The CDR3 runs to 14 residues. Germline V CDR1 and CDR2: MNHEY, SMNVEV (reference sequence). The CDR3 region has the DNA TGTGCCAGCAGTTTATCGAACAGGAAAAATGAGCAGTTCTTC. Translating gives CASSLSNRKNEQFF.

This clone was counted a single time. The chain links TRBV6-5 to TRBJ2-7, with 8 nucleotides matching TRBD2. The V segment lost 5 bases and the J segment 5 bases; nucleotides outside the gene matches: 8. Per germline, CDR1 MNHEY and CDR2 SVGAGI. The CDR3 length is 14 residues. Written as DNA, the CDR3 is TGTGCCAGCAGTGAATTAGCGGGAAGAAACGAGCAGTACTTC. It translates to CASSELAGRNEQYF.

This clone was seen just once. The rearrangement joins TRBV15 to TRBJ2-3; TRBD1 aligns across 9 bases. Germline-derived CDR1 and CDR2 are LNHNV and YYDKDF (reference sequence). This CDR3 spans 16 amino acids. Trimming took 1 base from V and 4 from J; bases not matched to a gene: 6. In DNA, the CDR3 is TGTGCCACCAGCAGAGGGGGACAGGGACAGTCAGATACGCAGTATTTT. It yields the protein CATSRGGQGQSDTQYF.

This rearrangement joins TRBV2 to TRBJ2-1, with 7 bases lining up with TRBD1. Losses at the gene ends were 7 bases for V and 5 bases for J; bases not matched to a gene: 5. The length of the CDR3 is 13 residues. The germline CDR1 and CDR2 sequences are SNHLY and FYNNEI. DNA of the CDR3: TGTGCCAGCAACCCGGACAGGAACAATGAGCAGTTCTTC. Its translation is CASNPDRNNEQFF. Full variable domain (remainder filled in from reference TRBV2 and TRBJ2-1): EPEVTQTPSHQVTQMGQEVILRCVPISNHLYFYWYRQILGQKVEFLVSFYNNEISEKSEIFDDQFSVERPDGSNFTLKIRSTKLEDSAMYFCASNPDRNNEQFFGPGTRLTVL.

This chain connects TRBV11-2 to TRBJ2-7, with D uncertain. Per the germline V gene, CDR1 is SGHAT and CDR2 is FQNNGV. Between the trimmed V and J ends, which lost 3 bases and 3 bases, there was a span of 12 bases. The length of the CDR3 is 14 residues. The CDR3, as DNA: TGTGCCAGCAGCTTCAACCCTAAAGACTACGAGCAGTACTTC. Translation gives CASSFNPKDYEQYF.

This clone was picked up one time. The chain has TRBV30 and TRBJ2-7; 9 bases are a match to TRBD1. The germline gives CDR1 GTSNPN, CDR2 SVGIG (reference sequence). This CDR3 has 17 residues. J lost 1 base, V lost 5 bases, and 15 bases had no gene match. CDR3 sequence (DNA): TGTGCCTGGGGCTGGGGCTTCGAGACAGGGGGTTCCTACGAGCAGTACTTC. Its translation is CAWGWGFETGGSYEQYF.

The chain combines TRBV6-1 with TRBJ1-1; D uncertain. The CDR3 loop spans 16 amino acids. CDR1 is MNHNS, CDR2 SASEGT, per germline. Trimming took 0 bases from V and 4 from J, leaving 15 bases between them. The CDR3: CASSEARVARPTEAFF. DNA for the CDR3: TGTGCCAGCAGTGAAGCGCGGGTAGCCCGGCCCACTGAAGCTTTCTTT.

The V gene is TRBV30, the J gene TRBJ1-2; TRBD1 is a possible D gene (6 bases). In germline, CDR1 is GTSNPN, CDR2 SVGIG (reference sequence). CDR3 length: 12 amino acids. V was trimmed by 3 bases and J by 8 bases, leaving 13 bases between them. The CDR3 is CAWRGNREGYTF. In nucleotides, the CDR3 is TGTGCCTGGAGGGGGAACAGGGAGGGCTACACCTTC.

The V call is TRBV19, the J call TRBJ1-1, with a tentative D call TRBD1 (5 bases). The CDR3 has 14 residues. V was pared by 3 bases and J by 6 bases, with 14 bases between. Germline-derived CDR1 and CDR2 are LNHDA and SQIVND (reference sequence). CDR3 sequence reads: CASSIRGFFAEAFF. In DNA form, the CDR3 reads TGTGCCAGTAGTATTAGGGGTTTTTTCGCTGAAGCTTTCTTT.

This clone showed up just a few times. This sequence joins TRBV7-8 and TRBJ2-1, with D perhaps matching TRBD1 (6 bases). Germline V CDR1 and CDR2: SGHVS, FQNEAQ. Trimming stripped 5 bases from V and 5 bases from J, with 10 bases between. This CDR3 spans 13 amino acids. In DNA form, the CDR3 reads TGTGCCAGCAGCGACCAGGGGAACAATGAGCAGTTCTTC. This sequence encodes CASSDQGNNEQFF.

V gene TRBV28 combines with J gene TRBJ2-2; 12 bases line up with TRBD2. Germline V gene lookup returns CDR1 MDHEN and CDR2 SYDVKM. The CDR3 length is 16 residues. J was trimmed by 4 bases and V by 5 bases; bases with no gene match: 5. Here the CDR3 reads CASSPPSGRGTGELFF. The CDR3 DNA reads as TGTGCCAGCAGTCCCCCTAGCGGGAGGGGCACCGGGGAGCTGTTTTTT.